Presented here are 15 T cell receptor beta chains from one specimen sequenced in a study of low-dose radiotherapy and immunotherapy resistance in tumors. TCRs were amplified for approximately 22 PCR cycles with a constant-region primer and V-primer adapter. TCRdb analysed the reads with MiXCR anew, one entry per CDR3 protein. Among tens of thousands of distinct CDR3 sequences, roughly 12% were seen once, and the ten largest hold approximately 6.2%. Time point specified: before trial treatment. Sequenced material: PBMCs, taken before treatment. Source of these receptors: a female donor with ovarian cancer.

This clonotype was seen many times. CDR3 residues: CASTLGGQGARYEQYF. CDR3 sequence (DNA): TGTGCCAGCACCCTAGGGGGCCAGGGGGCCCGCTACGAGCAGTACTTC. The rearrangement joins TRBV28 to TRBJ2-7, with 8 bases matching TRBD1. Germline CDR1 reads MDHEN; CDR2 reads SYDVKM. The CDR3 totals 16 residues. The junction had 14 bases not matched to a gene; V was cut back by 7 bases and J by 3 bases.

This clonotype showed up just a few times. This likely traces to a read error, being one base from a far larger clone. The chain has TRBV7-6 and TRBJ2-1; 8 nucleotides line up with TRBD1. The V segment lost 4 bases and the J segment 6 bases; nucleotides outside the gene matches: 2. The germline V gene encodes CDR1 SGHVS and CDR2 FNYEAQ. This CDR3 is 13 amino acids long. CDR3 sequence reads: CASSWDRLNEQFF. The CDR3 bases are TGTGCCAGCAGCTGGGACAGGCTCAATGAGCAGTTCTTC. Supplemented by reference TRBV7-6 and TRBJ2-1, the full variable domain reads GAGVSQSPRYKVTKRGQDVALRCDPISGHVSLYWYRQALGQGPEFLTYFNYEAQQDKSGLPNDRFSAERPEGSISTLTIQRTEQRDSAMYRCASSWDRLNEQFFGPGTRLTVL.

There are many counts of this clonotype. DNA of the CDR3: TGTGCCAGCAGCCCTCAAAGCACAGATACGCAGTATTTT. Translated, it gives CASSPQSTDTQYF. The V call is TRBV11-3, the J call TRBJ2-3; D uncertain. V dropped 5 bases and J dropped 0 bases, with 6 bases sitting between them. CDR1 and CDR2 (germline): SGHNT, YENEEA. This CDR3 comprises 13 residues.

This clonotype was counted ten times or more. The chain carries TRBV6-2 or TRBV6-3 and TRBJ2-3; D unresolved. Trimming took 2 bases from V and 8 from J, leaving 5 bases between them. This CDR3 spans 11 amino acids. Germline V gene data show CDR1 as MNHEY and CDR2 as SVGEGT. The CDR3 is CASSYGATQYF. The CDR3 DNA follows: TGTGCCAGCAGTTACGGTGCTACGCAGTATTTT.

Remarks on this clonotype: A far bigger clonotype differs at one base, so this is likely a read error. The rearrangement uses TRBV2 and TRBJ2-7; 8 nucleotides line up with TRBD1. V was pared by 4 bases and J by 7 bases, with 12 bases of the junction left unmatched. The germline CDR1 and CDR2 sequences are SNHLY and FYNNEI. The CDR3 extends over 15 amino acids. This chain's CDR3 is CASSATGVAYNEQYF. The CDR3 DNA is TGTGCCAGCAGTGCGACAGGGGTGGCTTACAATGAGCAGTACTTC.

The sample holds many counts of this clonotype. The chain recombines TRBV4-1 with TRBJ2-7; D gene ambiguous. Trimming pared 1 base from V and 7 bases from J, leaving 17 bases between. Germline values: CDR1 MGHRA, CDR2 YSYEKL. CDR3 size: 15 residues. The CDR3 is CASSQVPAPNEEQYF. The CDR3 DNA reads as TGCGCCAGCAGCCAAGTTCCCGCACCGAATGAGGAGCAGTACTTC.

This clonotype appeared many times. The J gene is TRBJ2-5, the V gene TRBV2, with 12 bases fitting TRBD2. V shed 6 bases and J 5 bases; nucleotides not matched to a gene: 7. This CDR3 has 15 amino acids. CDR1 SNHLY and CDR2 FYNNEI come from the germline V gene. DNA of the CDR3: TGTGCCAGCAGGCTCCTAGCGGGGGGGCGGGAGACCCAGTACTTC. It specifies CASRLLAGGRETQYF.

The chain is built from TRBV6-5 and TRBJ2-2, with unresolved D. From germline, CDR1 is MNHEY and CDR2 SVGAGI. This CDR3 comprises 14 residues. V shed 7 bases and J shed 5 bases, with 14 bases lying between them. The DNA of the CDR3 is TGTGCCAGCACACTGTTGGTTGGAACCGGGGAGCTGTTTTTT. It codes for CASTLLVGTGELFF.

This clonotype has ten or more counts. The rearrangement links TRBV7-8 to TRBJ2-2; D unclear. The V end lost 5 bases, the J end lost 3 bases, and 10 bases lay between the germline ends. The V gene's germline CDR1 is SGHVS and CDR2 FQNEAQ. The CDR3 has 14 residues. The CDR3 DNA reads as TGTGCCAGCAGCCCCCCAAGTCACACCGGGGAGCTGTTTTTT. It translates to CASSPPSHTGELFF.

The gene calls are TRBV9 and TRBJ2-7; maybe TRBD1 (5 bases). The CDR3 runs to 14 residues. V gave up 0 bases and J gave up 2 bases, with 9 bases separating them. CDR1 and CDR2 from the germline V gene are SGDLS and YYNGEE. CDR3 coding DNA: TGTGCCAGCAGCGTAGAATCAGGGCCCTACGAGCAGTACTTC. Translated, it gives CASSVESGPYEQYF.

The chain joins TRBV10-3 to TRBJ2-1, with 8 bases matching TRBD2. V gave up 6 bases and J gave up 0 bases; unmatched junction bases: 1. Per germline, CDR1 ENHRY and CDR2 SYGVKD. The CDR3 totals 14 residues. CDR3 DNA sequence: TGTGCCATCAGCCGGGGGGGCTCCTACAATGAGCAGTTCTTC. Translating it yields CAISRGGSYNEQFF.

This clonotype was seen ten or more times. This chain links TRBV6-8 with TRBJ2-7; a possible D gene is TRBD2 (5 bases). CDR3 size: 14 residues. CDR1 is MNHGY, CDR2 SAAAGT, per germline. Trimming cost V 2 bases and J 0 bases, with 8 bases left between them. The CDR3 sequence is CASSYRGSSYEQYF. As DNA, the CDR3 is TGTGCCAGCAGTTACAGAGGGAGCTCCTACGAGCAGTACTTC.

This clonotype was seen ten or more times. This chain uses TRBV3-1 with TRBJ2-2; D unclear. This CDR3 comprises 14 residues. V lost 1 base, J lost 8 bases, and 11 bases lay in between. Germline CDR1 reads LGHDT; CDR2 reads YNNKEL (reference sequence). As DNA, the CDR3 is TGTGCCAGCAGCCAAGCTCGAGACTCTGGGGAGCTGTTTTTT. This sequence encodes CASSQARDSGELFF.

The sample holds a few counts of this clonotype. The likely explanation is a read error, given a far larger clone one base away. The chain uses TRBV5-3 and TRBJ2-6; no clear D gene. TRBV5-3 is flagged as an ORF with uncertain function. Trimming removed 10 bases from V and 1 base from J, with 18 bases in between. The CDR3 spans 16 residues. DNA for the CDR3: TGTGCCCGCAGCTTGGCCATCACGTCTGGGGCCAACGTCCTGACTTTC. It encodes CARSLAITSGANVLTF.

Many counts were recorded for this clonotype. The J gene is TRBJ2-1, the V gene TRBV5-6; perhaps TRBD2 as D (5 bases). Germline CDR1 is SGHDT and CDR2 is YYEEEE. This CDR3 has 17 amino acids. V was clipped by 6 bases and J by 9 bases, with 28 bases between them. The CDR3 DNA sequence: TGTGCCAGCATCCCTCGAGGGCTAGCTTCTTCGGGGAGTGAGCAGTTCTTC. Its translation is CASIPRGLASSGSEQFF.